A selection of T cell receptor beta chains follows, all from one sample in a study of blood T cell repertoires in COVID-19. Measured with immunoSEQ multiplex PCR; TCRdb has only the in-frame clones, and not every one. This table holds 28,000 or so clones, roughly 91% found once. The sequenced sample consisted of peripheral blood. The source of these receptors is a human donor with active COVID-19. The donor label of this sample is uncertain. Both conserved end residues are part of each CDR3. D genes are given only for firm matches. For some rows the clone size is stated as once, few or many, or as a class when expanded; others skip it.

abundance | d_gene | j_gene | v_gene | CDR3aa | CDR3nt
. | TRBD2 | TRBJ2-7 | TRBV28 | CASSGSAGAPSYEQYF | TGTGCCAGCAGCGGGTCGGCGGGAGCCCCCTCCTACGAGCAGTACTTC
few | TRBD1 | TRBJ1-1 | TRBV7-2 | CASSLESRDRTLAFF | TGTGCCAGCAGCTTAGAATCACGGGACAGGACGCTAGCTTTCTTT
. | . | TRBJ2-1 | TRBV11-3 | CASSFGEVTYNEQFF | TGTGCCAGCAGCTTCGGGGAGGTCACCTACAATGAGCAGTTCTTC
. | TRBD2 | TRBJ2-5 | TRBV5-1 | CASSPTSSGETQYF | TGCGCCAGCAGCCCGACTAGCTCGGGAGAGACCCAGTACTTC
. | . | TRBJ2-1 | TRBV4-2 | CASSQAAGQYNEQFF | TGTGCCAGCAGCCAAGCGGCGGGGCAATACAATGAGCAGTTCTTC
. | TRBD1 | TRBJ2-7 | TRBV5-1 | CASSLSQGANGVQYF | TGCGCCAGCAGCTTGTCCCAGGGGGCAAATGGGGTACAGTACTTC
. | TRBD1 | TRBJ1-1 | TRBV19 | CASSIRGQINTEAFF | TGTGCCAGTAGTATCCGGGGACAGATTAACACTGAAGCTTTCTTT
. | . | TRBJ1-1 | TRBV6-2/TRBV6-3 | CASSYDGMNTEAFF | TGTGCCAGCAGTTATGATGGCATGAACACTGAAGCTTTCTTT
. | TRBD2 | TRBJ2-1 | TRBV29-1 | CSVDGGGLTYNEQFF | TGCAGCGTTGATGGGGGGGGGTTGACCTACAATGAGCAGTTCTTC
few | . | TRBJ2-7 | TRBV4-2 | CASSHALGLEQYF | TGTGCCAGCAGCCACGCGCTAGGCCTCGAGCAGTACTTC
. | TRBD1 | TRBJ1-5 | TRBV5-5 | CASSATGTGASGQPQHF | TGTGCCAGCAGCGCAACCGGGACAGGGGCGTCCGGTCAGCCCCAGCATTTT
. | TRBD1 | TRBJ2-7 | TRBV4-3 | CASSQVAGQGRYEQYF | TGCGCCAGCAGCCAAGTGGCGGGACAGGGTCGGTACGAGCAGTACTTC
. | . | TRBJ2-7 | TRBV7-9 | CASSSTGPPYEQYF | TGTGCCAGCAGCTCGACGGGTCCCCCCTACGAGCAGTACTTC
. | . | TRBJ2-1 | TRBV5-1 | CASSLVPGDEQFF | TGCGCCAGCAGCTTGGTCCCCGGGGATGAGCAGTTCTTC
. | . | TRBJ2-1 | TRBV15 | CAPRRLPVSNEQFF | TGTGCCCCAAGGCGGCTGCCTGTCAGCAATGAGCAGTTCTTC
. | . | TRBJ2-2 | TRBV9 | CASSLYDGTGELFF | TGTGCCAGCAGCCTATATGACGGGACCGGGGAGCTGTTTTTT
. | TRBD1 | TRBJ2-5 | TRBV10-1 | CASTQRDREHQETQYF | TGCGCCAGCACCCAAAGGGACAGGGAGCACCAAGAGACCCAGTACTTC
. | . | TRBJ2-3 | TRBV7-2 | CASSLGASADTQYF | TGTGCCAGCAGCTTAGGGGCTAGCGCAGATACGCAGTATTTT
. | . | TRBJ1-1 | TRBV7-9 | CASSPIAGGFAFF | TGTGCCAGCAGTCCCATCGCTGGAGGATTCGCTTTCTTT
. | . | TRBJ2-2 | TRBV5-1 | CASTSAEITGELFF | TGCGCCAGCACATCGGCGGAAATCACCGGGGAGCTGTTTTTT
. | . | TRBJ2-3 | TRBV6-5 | CASSSILRSDTQYF | TGTGCCAGCAGTTCAATACTCCGGTCGGATACGCAGTATTTT
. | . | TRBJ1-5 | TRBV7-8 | CASSNRQAHQPQHF | TGTGCCAGCAGTAATCGACAGGCTCATCAGCCCCAGCATTTT
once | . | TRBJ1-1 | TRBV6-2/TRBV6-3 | CASSYPHRNTEAFF | TGTGCCAGCAGTTACCCCCATAGGAACACTGAAGCTTTCTTT
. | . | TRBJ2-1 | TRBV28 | CASSYREQFF | TGTGCCAGCAGTTACCGGGAGCAGTTCTTC
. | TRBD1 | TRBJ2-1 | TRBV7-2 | CASSGTGSYNEQFF | TGTGCCAGCAGCGGGACAGGGAGTTACAATGAGCAGTTCTTC
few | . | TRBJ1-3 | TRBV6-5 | CASSYSRGSGNTIYF | TGTGCCAGCAGTTACTCCAGGGGCTCTGGAAACACCATATATTTT
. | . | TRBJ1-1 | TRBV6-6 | CASSYSRTTMNTEAFF | TGTGCCAGCAGTTACTCACGGACAACCATGAACACTGAAGCTTTCTTT
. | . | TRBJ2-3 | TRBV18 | CASSPQSADTQYF | TGTGCCAGCTCACCACAATCGGCAGATACGCAGTATTTT
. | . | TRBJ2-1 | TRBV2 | CASSWMRDEQFF | TGTGCCAGCAGTTGGATGAGGGATGAGCAGTTCTTC
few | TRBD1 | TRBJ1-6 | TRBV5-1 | CASSLEQGNSPLHF | TGCGCCAGCAGCTTGGAACAGGGGAATTCACCCCTCCACTTT
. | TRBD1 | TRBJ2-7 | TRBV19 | CASTDRGNYEQYF | TGTGCCAGCACGGACAGGGGGAACTACGAGCAGTACTTC
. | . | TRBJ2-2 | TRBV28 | CASSFNSGRTGELFF | TGTGCCAGCAGTTTTAATAGCGGACGCACCGGGGAGCTGTTTTTT
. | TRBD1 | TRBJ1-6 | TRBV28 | CASSSTDRGRSPLHF | TGTGCCAGCAGTTCGACGGACAGGGGGCGTTCACCCCTCCACTTT
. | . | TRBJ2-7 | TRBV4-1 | CASSPWPGSVGEQYF | TGCGCCAGCAGCCCTTGGCCGGGGTCGGTCGGCGAGCAGTACTTC
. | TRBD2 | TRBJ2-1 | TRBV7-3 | CASTVAGGPYNEQFF | TGTGCCAGCACCGTAGCGGGGGGACCATACAATGAGCAGTTCTTC
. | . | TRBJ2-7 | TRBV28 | CASSPQGPSYEQYF | TGTGCCAGCAGTCCGCAGGGTCCCTCCTACGAGCAGTACTTC
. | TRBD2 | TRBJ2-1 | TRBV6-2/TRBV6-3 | CASSGLAYHEQFF | TGTGCCAGCAGTGGACTAGCTTATCATGAGCAGTTCTTC
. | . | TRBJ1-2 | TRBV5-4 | CASSQQQGEYGYTF | TGTGCCAGCAGCCAACAACAGGGAGAGTATGGCTACACCTTC
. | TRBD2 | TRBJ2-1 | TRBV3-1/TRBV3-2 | CASSNGLAPSYNEQFF | TGTGCCAGCAGCAACGGACTAGCGCCCTCCTACAATGAGCAGTTCTTC
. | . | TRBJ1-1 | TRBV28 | CASTSQEGRGAFF | TGTGCCAGCACCTCCCAGGAGGGGCGCGGAGCTTTCTTT
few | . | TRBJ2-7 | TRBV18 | CASSPGQTYEQYF | TGTGCCAGCTCACCGGGCCAGACCTACGAGCAGTACTTC
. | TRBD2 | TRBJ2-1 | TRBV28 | CASSFRGSPYNEQFF | TGTGCCAGCAGTTTTCGCGGGAGCCCATACAATGAGCAGTTCTTC
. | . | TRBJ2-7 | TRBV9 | CASSVGLGSPEQYF | TGTGCCAGCAGCGTAGGCCTAGGGAGTCCCGAGCAGTACTTC
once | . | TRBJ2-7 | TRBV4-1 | CASSQDGQYEQYF | TGCGCCAGCAGCCAAGATGGACAGTACGAGCAGTACTTC
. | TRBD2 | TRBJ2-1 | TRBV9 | CASSSPLAGAYNEQFF | TGTGCCAGCAGCTCCCCCCTAGCGGGAGCATACAATGAGCAGTTCTTC
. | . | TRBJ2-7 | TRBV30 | CAWSRERRTYEQYF | TGTGCCTGGAGTAGGGAGCGGCGAACCTACGAGCAGTACTTC